The text below deals with one T cell receptor (beta chain). The sample is drawn from a study of control samples from healthy donors and cancer patients. The protocol was immunoSEQ multiplex PCR, while the TCRdb copy is restricted to in-frame clones and leaves out a portion. This table holds 100,000 to 150,000 clones, roughly 87% found once. The material sequenced was blood. The clonotype originates from a man aged 40-49 years in good health.

DNA of the CDR3: TGTGCCAGCAGTTTTTTTCGGGACGGGCACTACGAGCAGTACTTC. It specifies CASSFFRDGHYEQYF. The chain couples TRBV6-2 or TRBV6-3 to TRBJ2-7; D is possibly TRBD1 or TRBD2 (5 bases each). This CDR3 is built from 15 residues. CDR1 and CDR2 (germline): MNHEY, SVGEGT. V dropped 4 bases and J dropped 3 bases, with 16 bases sitting between them.